The next 18 T cell receptor beta chains were all read from a single sample in a study of T-cell reconstitution after alpha-beta-depleted transplantation in children. Using unique molecular identifiers, the investigators prepared the TCRbeta library. One entry per CDR3 protein, called by TCRdb with MiXCR from the PCR reads. The sample contains approximately 400,000 distinct CDR3 sequences, roughly 10% of which appear only once. The specimen comprised PBMCs from the stem cell graft donor, sampled from the stem cell graft. These receptors all stem from a human donor who donated a stem cell graft to a child with acute myeloid leukemia.

The V gene is TRBV12-3 or TRBV12-4, the J gene TRBJ1-2; D is ambiguous. Trimming removed 7 bases from V and 0 bases from J, with 12 bases in between. The CDR3 is 14 amino acids. The CDR3, as DNA: TGTGCCAGCACCCAGGCGGACGCTAACTATGGCTACACCTTC. Translated, it gives CASTQADANYGYTF.

The CDR3 spells CASSLGGVRETQYF. Here the CDR3 DNA reads TGTGCCAGCAGTTTAGGGGGAGTCCGGGAGACCCAGTACTTC. The chain joins TRBV12-3 or TRBV12-4 to TRBJ2-5; tentatively, D is TRBD2 (5 bases). With 1 base removed from V and 5 bases from J, the gap between germline ends came to 11 bases. CDR3 length equals 14 residues.

The J gene is TRBJ1-4, the V gene TRBV4-1, with no clear D. Germline lookup yields CDR1 MGHRA and CDR2 YSYEKL. The CDR3 sequence is 14 residues long. With 3 bases removed from V and 4 bases from J, the gap between germline ends came to 9 bases. CDR3 sequence: CASSQFDNNEKLFF. CDR3 sequence (DNA): TGCGCCAGCAGCCAGTTCGATAATAATGAAAAACTGTTTTTT.

The sample holds many counts of this clonotype. The chain couples TRBV20-1 to TRBJ2-3; tentatively, D is TRBD2 (6 bases). The CDR3 has 12 residues. The germline V gene has CDR1 DFQATT and CDR2 SNEGSKA (reference sequence). With 3 bases removed from V and 5 bases from J, the gap between germline ends came to 9 bases. The CDR3 spells CSARRDLDTQYF. The CDR3 coding sequence is TGCAGTGCTAGGAGGGACTTAGATACGCAGTATTTT.

The V and J genes are TRBV6-1 and TRBJ2-2, with D tentatively TRBD1 (6 bases). Germline CDR1 reads MNHNS; CDR2 reads SASEGT. The V gene lost 11 bases and the J gene lost 5 bases, with 12 bases spanning the gap. The CDR3 runs 12 residues. CDR3 DNA: TGTGCCGGGAAAACAGGGACCGGGGAGCTGTTTTTT. Amino acid sequence: CAGKTGTGELFF.

In this sample, this clonotype turned up many times. This chain links TRBV6-1 with TRBJ2-7; D remains unclear. Trimming removed 2 bases at V and 4 bases at J, with 6 bases between. CDR1 is MNHNS and CDR2 is SASEGT in the germline V gene. The CDR3 is made up of 12 amino acids. DNA for the CDR3: TGTGCCAGCAGTGAATATGGGTACGAGCAGTACTTC. Amino acid sequence: CASSEYGYEQYF.

The table lists this clonotype with a few counts. V gene TRBV5-1 combines with J gene TRBJ1-1; a possible D gene is TRBD1 (5 bases). Germline assignment: CDR1 SGHRS and CDR2 YFSETQ. The V end was cut by 0 bases, the J end by 5 bases, with 11 bases between. The CDR3 is made up of 14 amino acids. CDR3 nucleotides: TGCGCCAGCAGCTTGGATCTGGGGCGAACTGAAGCTTTCTTT. Its translation: CASSLDLGRTEAFF.

The gene calls are TRBV6-5 and TRBJ2-4, with D maybe TRBD2 (5 bases). The CDR3 length is 15 residues. CDR1 is MNHEY and CDR2 is SVGAGI in the germline V gene. Trimming cost V 4 bases and J 0 bases, with 10 bases left between them. The CDR3 bases are TGTGCCAGCAGTTCAACTGGACTAGCCAAAAACATTCAGTACTTC. It codes for CASSSTGLAKNIQYF.

The V call is TRBV27, the J call TRBJ1-1; D is unclear. Trimming removed 2 bases at V and 6 bases at J, with 13 bases between. In germline, CDR1 is MNHEY, CDR2 SMNVEV (reference sequence). This CDR3 is built from 14 residues. CDR3 DNA: TGTGCCAGCAGTTTAGTTTCCGGGGTTCCTGAAGCTTTCTTT. Its translation is CASSLVSGVPEAFF.

The CDR3 DNA is TGTGCCAGCAGCCAAGATGGGGCAGGCGGGAGAGGCTACGAGCAGTACTTC. Amino acids: CASSQDGAGGRGYEQYF. V usage is TRBV3-1 and J usage is TRBJ2-7; TRBD2 matches at 7 bases. CDR3 length: 17 residues. Germline loops: CDR1 LGHDT, CDR2 YNNKEL (reference sequence). V lost 0 bases, J lost 3 bases, and 11 bases stayed unmatched.

The rearrangement links TRBV4-2 to TRBJ1-3; D possibly corresponds to TRBD1 (6 bases). The CDR3 contains 16 residues. The V gene lost 1 base and the J gene lost 2 bases, with 12 bases spanning the gap. Germline V gene sequence: CDR1 LGHNA, CDR2 YNFKEQ. The CDR3 DNA is TGTGCCAGCAGCCAAGCGGGAGGGGGAACTGGAAACACCATATATTTT. The encoded protein is CASSQAGGGTGNTIYF.

This chain joins TRBV29-1 and TRBJ1-1, with a tentative D call TRBD1 (5 bases). The V end was cut by 3 bases, the J end by 4 bases, with 15 bases between. The CDR3 is made up of 14 amino acids. Germline V gives CDR1 SQVTM, CDR2 ANQGSEA. The CDR3 sequence is CSVDYSGRGTEAFF. CDR3 bases: TGCAGCGTTGATTACTCAGGGCGGGGCACTGAAGCTTTCTTT.

The rearrangement links TRBV18 to TRBJ1-5; D gene unclear. The CDR3 covers 15 residues. Germline CDR1 reads KGHSH; CDR2 reads LQKENI. The V end lost 2 bases, the J end lost 6 bases, and 14 bases lay between the germline ends. The CDR3 reads CASSPTLEASQPQHF. CDR3 DNA sequence: TGTGCCAGCTCACCAACTCTTGAGGCCAGTCAGCCCCAGCATTTT.

This clonotype occurred a few times. The chain uses TRBV5-1 and TRBJ1-1; D may be TRBD1 (5 bases). This CDR3 has 15 amino acids. CDR1 and CDR2 (germline): SGHRS, YFSETQ. V lost 2 bases and J lost 2, with 13 bases in between. CDR3 coding DNA: TGCGCCAGCAGCTTCATCGGGGACGGCAACACTGAAGCTTTCTTT. As protein: CASSFIGDGNTEAFF.

The genes are TRBV6-5 and TRBJ2-7, with D perhaps assigned TRBD1 or TRBD2 (5 bases each). This CDR3 spans 17 amino acids. V dropped 0 bases and J dropped 5 bases, with 20 bases sitting between them. CDR1 is MNHEY, CDR2 SVGAGI, per germline. DNA of the CDR3: TGTGCCAGCAGTTACTCGGGGGACCCGGTCCCTCTGAACGAGCAGTACTTC. Amino acid sequence: CASSYSGDPVPLNEQYF.

The CDR3 reads CASSQDLATPTQYF. In DNA form, the CDR3 reads TGTGCCAGCAGCCAAGATCTCGCTACCCCGACCCAGTACTTC. V usage is TRBV3-1 and J usage is TRBJ2-5; no firm D call. The CDR3 loop spans 14 amino acids. CDR1 and CDR2 (germline): LGHDT, YNNKEL (reference sequence). With 0 bases removed from V and 7 bases from J, the gap between germline ends came to 12 bases.

V and J are TRBV10-2 and TRBJ2-5; D may be TRBD2 (6 bases). The V and J ends lost 3 bases and 9 bases respectively, with 26 bases between them. Germline CDR1 reads WSHSY; CDR2 reads SAAADI. This CDR3 region has 17 residues. The CDR3 sequence is CASSDLKGTAILRAQYF. CDR3 in DNA: TGCGCCAGCAGTGACTTAAAAGGGACTGCTATCCTTCGGGCCCAGTACTTC.

This clonotype was counted at least ten times. This rearrangement joins TRBV2 to TRBJ2-2; tentative D call: TRBD1 (5 bases). V was cut by 3 bases and J by 4 bases, with 12 bases left in between. Germline lookup yields CDR1 SNHLY and CDR2 FYNNEI. This CDR3 region has 15 residues. CDR3 loop: CASSDRVGGTGELFF. DNA of the CDR3: TGTGCCAGCAGTGACAGGGTCGGCGGCACCGGGGAGCTGTTTTTT.